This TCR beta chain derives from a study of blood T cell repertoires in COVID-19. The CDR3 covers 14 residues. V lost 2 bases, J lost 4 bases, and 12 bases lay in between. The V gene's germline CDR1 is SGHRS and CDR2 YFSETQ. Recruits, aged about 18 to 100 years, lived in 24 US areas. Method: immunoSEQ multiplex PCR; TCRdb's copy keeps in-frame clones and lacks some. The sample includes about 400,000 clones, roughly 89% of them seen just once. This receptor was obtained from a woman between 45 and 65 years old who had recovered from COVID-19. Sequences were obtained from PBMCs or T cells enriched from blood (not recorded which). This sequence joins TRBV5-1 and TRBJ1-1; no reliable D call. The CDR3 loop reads CASSFGGLGTEAFF. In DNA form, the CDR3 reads TGCGCCAGCAGCTTCGGCGGGTTGGGCACTGAAGCTTTCTTT.